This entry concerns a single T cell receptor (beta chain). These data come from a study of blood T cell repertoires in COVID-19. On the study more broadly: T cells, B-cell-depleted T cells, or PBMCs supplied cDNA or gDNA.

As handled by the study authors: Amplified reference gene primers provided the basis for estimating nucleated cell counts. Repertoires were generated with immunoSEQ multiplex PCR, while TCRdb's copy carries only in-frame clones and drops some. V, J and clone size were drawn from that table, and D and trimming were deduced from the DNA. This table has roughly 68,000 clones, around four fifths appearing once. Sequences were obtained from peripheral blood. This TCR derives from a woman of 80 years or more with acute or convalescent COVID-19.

The CDR3 sequence is CASSFGQSLNTEAFF. In nucleotides, the CDR3 is TGCGCCAGCAGCTTTGGACAGTCATTGAACACTGAAGCTTTCTTT. V is TRBV5-1 and J is TRBJ1-1, with D possibly matching TRBD1 (6 bases). Trimming stripped 2 bases from V and 0 bases from J, with 11 bases between. The CDR3 is 15 residues long. CDR1 and CDR2 (germline): SGHRS, YFSETQ.